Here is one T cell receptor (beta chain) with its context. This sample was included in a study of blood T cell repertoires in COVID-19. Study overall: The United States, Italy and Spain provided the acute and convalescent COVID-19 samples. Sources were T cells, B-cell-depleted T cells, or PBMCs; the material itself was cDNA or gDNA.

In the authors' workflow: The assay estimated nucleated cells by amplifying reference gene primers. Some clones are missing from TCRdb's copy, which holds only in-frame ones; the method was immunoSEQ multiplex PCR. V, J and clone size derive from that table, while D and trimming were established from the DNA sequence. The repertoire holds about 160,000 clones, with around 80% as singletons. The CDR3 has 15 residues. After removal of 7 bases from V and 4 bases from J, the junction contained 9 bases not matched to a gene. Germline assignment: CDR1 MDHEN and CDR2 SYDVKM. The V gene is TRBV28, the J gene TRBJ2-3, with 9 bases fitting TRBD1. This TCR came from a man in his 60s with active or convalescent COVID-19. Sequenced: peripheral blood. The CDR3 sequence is CASITGQGVSDTQYF. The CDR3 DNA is TGTGCCAGCATAACGGGACAGGGAGTCTCAGATACGCAGTATTTT.